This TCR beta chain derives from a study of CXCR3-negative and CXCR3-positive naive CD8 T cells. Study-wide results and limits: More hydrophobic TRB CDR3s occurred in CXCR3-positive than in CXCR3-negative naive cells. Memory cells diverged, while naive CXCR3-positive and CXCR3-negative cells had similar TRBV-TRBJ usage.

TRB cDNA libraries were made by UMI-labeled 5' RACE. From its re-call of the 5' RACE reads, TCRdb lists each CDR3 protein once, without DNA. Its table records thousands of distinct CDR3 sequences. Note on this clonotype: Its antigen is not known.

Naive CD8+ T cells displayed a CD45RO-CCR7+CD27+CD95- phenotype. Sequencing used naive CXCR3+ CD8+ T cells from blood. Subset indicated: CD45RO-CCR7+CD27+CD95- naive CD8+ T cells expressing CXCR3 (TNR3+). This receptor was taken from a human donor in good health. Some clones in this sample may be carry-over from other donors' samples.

The CDR3 sequence is CAIKASGLEETQYF. J is TRBJ2-5 and V is TRBV10-3; with no DNA, the TCRdb D assignment of TRBD2 cannot be verified. CDR1 ENHRY and CDR2 SYGVKD come from the germline V gene. The CDR3 spans 14 residues.